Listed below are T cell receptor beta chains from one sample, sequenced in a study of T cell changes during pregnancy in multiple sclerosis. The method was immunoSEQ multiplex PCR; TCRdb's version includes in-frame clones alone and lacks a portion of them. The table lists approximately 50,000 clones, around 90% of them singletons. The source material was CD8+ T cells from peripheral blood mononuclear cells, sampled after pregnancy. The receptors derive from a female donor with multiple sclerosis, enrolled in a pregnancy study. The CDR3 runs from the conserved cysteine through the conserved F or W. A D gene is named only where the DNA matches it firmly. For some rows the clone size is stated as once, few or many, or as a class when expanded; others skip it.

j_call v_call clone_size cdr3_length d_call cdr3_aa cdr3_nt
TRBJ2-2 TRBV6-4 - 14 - CASSDSLDTGELFF TGTGCCAGCAGTGACTCGCTAGACACCGGGGAGCTGTTTTTT
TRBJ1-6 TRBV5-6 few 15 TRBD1 CASSHGQVSDSPLHF TGTGCCAGCAGCCACGGACAGGTTTCGGATTCACCCCTCCACTTT
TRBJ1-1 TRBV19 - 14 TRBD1 CASSMGTGNTEAFF TGTGCCAGTAGTATGGGGACAGGGAACACTGAAGCTTTCTTT
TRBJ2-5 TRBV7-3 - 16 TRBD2 CASSRGVAGDQETQYF TGTGCCAGCAGCCGTGGGGTAGCGGGGGACCAAGAGACCCAGTACTTC
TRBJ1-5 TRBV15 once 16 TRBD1 CATSRDATGGGQPQHF TGTGCCACCAGCAGAGACGCCACAGGGGGCGGGCAGCCCCAGCATTTT
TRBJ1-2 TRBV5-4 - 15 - CASSPSGGANYGYTF TGTGCCAGCAGCCCGTCTGGAGGTGCTAACTATGGCTACACCTTC
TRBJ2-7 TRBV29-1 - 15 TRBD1 CSAGPLGTGRNEQYF TGCAGCGCGGGACCCCTCGGGACAGGGCGGAACGAGCAGTACTTC
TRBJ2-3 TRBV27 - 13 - CASSFPSTDTQYF TGTGCCAGCAGTTTCCCTAGCACAGATACGCAGTATTTT
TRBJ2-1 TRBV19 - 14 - CASTERVAYNEQFF TGTGCCAGTACTGAGCGGGTAGCGTACAATGAGCAGTTCTTC
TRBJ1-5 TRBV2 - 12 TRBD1 CASGTGDQPQHF TGTGCCAGCGGGACAGGGGATCAGCCCCAGCATTTT
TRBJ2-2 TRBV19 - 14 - CASRRTGNTGELFF TGTGCCAGTAGAAGAACAGGGAACACCGGGGAGCTGTTTTTT
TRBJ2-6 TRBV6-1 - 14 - CASSEGAGANVLTF TGTGCCAGCAGTGAGGGCGCTGGGGCCAACGTCCTGACTTTC
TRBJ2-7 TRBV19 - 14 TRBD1 CASSLGTGYYEQYF TGTGCCAGTAGTCTGGGGACAGGGTACTACGAGCAGTACTTC
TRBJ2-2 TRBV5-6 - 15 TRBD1 CASSWGTGGTGELFF TGTGCCAGCAGCTGGGGGACAGGGGGAACCGGGGAGCTGTTTTTT
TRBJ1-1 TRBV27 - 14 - CASSFGGSNTEAFF TGTGCCAGCAGTTTTGGGGGGTCCAACACTGAAGCTTTCTTT
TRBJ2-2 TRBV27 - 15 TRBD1 CASSWGTGVTGELFF TGTGCCAGCAGTTGGGGGACAGGGGTGACCGGGGAGCTGTTTTTT
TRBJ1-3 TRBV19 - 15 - CASSLVGGPGNTIYF TGTGCCAGTAGTTTAGTGGGAGGCCCCGGAAACACCATATATTTT
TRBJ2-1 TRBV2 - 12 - CASRRGVNEQFF TGTGCCAGCAGGCGGGGAGTGAATGAGCAGTTCTTC
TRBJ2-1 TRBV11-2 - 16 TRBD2 CASSPEAGGSYNEQFF TGTGCCAGCAGCCCGGAAGCGGGGGGCTCCTACAATGAGCAGTTCTTC
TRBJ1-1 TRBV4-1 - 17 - CASSQEGLGWGDTEAFF TGCGCCAGCAGCCAAGAGGGCCTTGGTTGGGGGGACACTGAAGCTTTCTTT
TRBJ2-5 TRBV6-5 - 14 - CASSYSQQEETQYF TGTGCCAGCAGTTACTCGCAACAGGAAGAGACCCAGTACTTC
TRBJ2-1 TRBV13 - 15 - CASSPGVLSYNEQFF TGTGCCAGCAGCCCCGGGGTTCTCTCCTACAATGAGCAGTTCTTC
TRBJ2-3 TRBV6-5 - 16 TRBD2 CASSFSGGISTDTQYF TGTGCCAGCAGTTTTAGCGGGGGGATAAGCACAGATACGCAGTATTTT